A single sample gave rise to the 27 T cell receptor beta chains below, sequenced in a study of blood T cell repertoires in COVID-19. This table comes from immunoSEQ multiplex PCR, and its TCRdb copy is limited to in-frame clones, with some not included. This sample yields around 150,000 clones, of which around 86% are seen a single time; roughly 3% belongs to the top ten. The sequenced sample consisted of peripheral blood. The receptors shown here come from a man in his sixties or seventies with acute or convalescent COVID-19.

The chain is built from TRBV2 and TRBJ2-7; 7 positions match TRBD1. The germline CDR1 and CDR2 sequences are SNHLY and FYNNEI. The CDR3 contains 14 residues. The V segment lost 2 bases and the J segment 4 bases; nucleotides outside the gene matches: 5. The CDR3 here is CASSERQGEYEQYF. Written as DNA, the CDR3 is TGTGCCAGCAGTGAAAGACAGGGAGAATACGAGCAGTACTTC.

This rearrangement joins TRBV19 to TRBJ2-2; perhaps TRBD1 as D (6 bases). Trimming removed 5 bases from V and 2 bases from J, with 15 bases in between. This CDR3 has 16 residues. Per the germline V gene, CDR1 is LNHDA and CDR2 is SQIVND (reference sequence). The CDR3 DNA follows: TGTGCCAGTAGTCTTGACAGGACTCCCAACACCGGGGAGCTGTTTTTT. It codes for CASSLDRTPNTGELFF.

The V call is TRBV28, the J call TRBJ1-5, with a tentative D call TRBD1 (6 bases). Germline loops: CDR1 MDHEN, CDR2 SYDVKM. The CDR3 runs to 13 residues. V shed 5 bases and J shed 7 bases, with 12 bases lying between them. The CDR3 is CASSTGQYQPQHF. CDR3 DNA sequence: TGTGCCAGCAGTACCGGACAGTACCAGCCCCAGCATTTT.

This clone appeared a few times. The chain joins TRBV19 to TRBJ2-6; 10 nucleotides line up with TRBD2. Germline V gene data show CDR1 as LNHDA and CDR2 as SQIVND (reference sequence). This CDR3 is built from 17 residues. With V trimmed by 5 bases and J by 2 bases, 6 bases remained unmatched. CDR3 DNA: TGTGCCAGTAGTGGGACTAGCGTGGTAACTGGGGCCAACGTCCTGACTTTC. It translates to CASSGTSVVTGANVLTF.

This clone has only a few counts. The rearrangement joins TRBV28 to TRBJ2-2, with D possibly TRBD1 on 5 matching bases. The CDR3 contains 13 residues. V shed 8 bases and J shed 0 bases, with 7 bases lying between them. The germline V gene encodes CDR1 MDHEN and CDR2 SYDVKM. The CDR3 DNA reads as TGTGCCAGCGGCAGGGCGAACACCGGGGAGCTGTTTTTT. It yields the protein CASGRANTGELFF.

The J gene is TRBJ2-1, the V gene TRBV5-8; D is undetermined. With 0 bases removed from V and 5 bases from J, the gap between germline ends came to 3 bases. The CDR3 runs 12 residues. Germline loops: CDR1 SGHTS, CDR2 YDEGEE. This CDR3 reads CASSLADNEQFF. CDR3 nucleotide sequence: TGTGCCAGCAGCTTGGCGGACAATGAGCAGTTCTTC. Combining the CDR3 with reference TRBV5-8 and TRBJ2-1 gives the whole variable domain EAGVTQSPTHLIKTRGQQATLRCSPISGHTSVYWYQQALGLGLQFLLWYDEGEERNRGNFPPRFSGRQFPNYSSELNVNALELEDSALYLCASSLADNEQFFGPGTRLTVL.

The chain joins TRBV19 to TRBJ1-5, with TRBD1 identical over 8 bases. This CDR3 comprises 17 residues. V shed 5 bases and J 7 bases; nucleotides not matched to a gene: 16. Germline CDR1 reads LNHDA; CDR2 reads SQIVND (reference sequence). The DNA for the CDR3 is TGTGCCAGTAGTCAACTCCGAGGACAGGGTTTATCGCAGCCCCAGCATTTT. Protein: CASSQLRGQGLSQPQHF.

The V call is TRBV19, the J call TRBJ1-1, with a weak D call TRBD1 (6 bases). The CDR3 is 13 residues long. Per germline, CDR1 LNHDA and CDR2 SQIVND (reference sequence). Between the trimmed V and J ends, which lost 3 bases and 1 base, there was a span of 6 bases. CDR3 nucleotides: TGTGCCAGTAGTATCAGGGGGAACACTGAAGCTTTCTTT. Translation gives CASSIRGNTEAFF.

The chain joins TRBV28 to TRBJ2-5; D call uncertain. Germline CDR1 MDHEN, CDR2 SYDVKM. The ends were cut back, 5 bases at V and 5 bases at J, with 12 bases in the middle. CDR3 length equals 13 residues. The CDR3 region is CASSPPRRETQYF. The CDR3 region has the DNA TGTGCCAGCAGTCCCCCGCGGCGGGAGACCCAGTACTTC.

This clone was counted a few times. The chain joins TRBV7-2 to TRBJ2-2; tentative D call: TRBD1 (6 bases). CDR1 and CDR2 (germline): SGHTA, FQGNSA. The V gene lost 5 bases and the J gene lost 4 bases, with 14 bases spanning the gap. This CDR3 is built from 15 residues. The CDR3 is CASSPSGAGTGELFF. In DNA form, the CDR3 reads TGTGCCAGCAGCCCTTCAGGGGCGGGCACCGGGGAGCTGTTTTTT.

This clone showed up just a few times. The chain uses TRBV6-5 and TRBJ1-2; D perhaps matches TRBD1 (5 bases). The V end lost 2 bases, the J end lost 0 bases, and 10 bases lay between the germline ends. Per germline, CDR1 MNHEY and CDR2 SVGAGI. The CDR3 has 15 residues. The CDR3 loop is CASSYGRATNYGYTF. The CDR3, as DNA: TGTGCCAGCAGTTACGGCAGGGCCACTAACTATGGCTACACCTTC.

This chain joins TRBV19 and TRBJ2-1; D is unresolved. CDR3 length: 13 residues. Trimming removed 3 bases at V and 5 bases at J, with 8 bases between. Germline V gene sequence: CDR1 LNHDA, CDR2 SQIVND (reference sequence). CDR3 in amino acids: CASSIGFNNEQFF. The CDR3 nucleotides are TGTGCCAGTAGTATCGGTTTCAACAATGAGCAGTTCTTC. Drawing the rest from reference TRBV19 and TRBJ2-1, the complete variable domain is DGGITQSPKYLFRKEGQNVTLSCEQNLNHDAMYWYRQDPGQGLRLIYYSQIVNDFQKGDIAEGYSVSREKKESFPLTVTSAQKNPTAFYLCASSIGFNNEQFFGPGTRLTVL.

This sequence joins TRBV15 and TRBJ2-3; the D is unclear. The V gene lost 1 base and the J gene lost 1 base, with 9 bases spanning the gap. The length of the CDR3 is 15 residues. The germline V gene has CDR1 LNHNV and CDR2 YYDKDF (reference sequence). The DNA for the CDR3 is TGTGCCACCAGCAGAGGAACGGGTCGCACAGATACGCAGTATTTT. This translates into CATSRGTGRTDTQYF.

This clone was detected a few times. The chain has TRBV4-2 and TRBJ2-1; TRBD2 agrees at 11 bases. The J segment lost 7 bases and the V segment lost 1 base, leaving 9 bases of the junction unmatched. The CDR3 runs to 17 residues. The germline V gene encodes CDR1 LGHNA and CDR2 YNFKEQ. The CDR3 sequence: CASSQALAGGGGNEQFF. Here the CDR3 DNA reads TGTGCCAGCAGCCAAGCGCTAGCGGGAGGAGGTGGAAATGAGCAGTTCTTC.

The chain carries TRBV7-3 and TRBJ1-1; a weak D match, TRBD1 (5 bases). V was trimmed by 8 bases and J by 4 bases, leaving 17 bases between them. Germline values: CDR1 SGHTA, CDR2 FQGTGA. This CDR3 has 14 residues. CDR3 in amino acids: CASGQGAGSTEAFF. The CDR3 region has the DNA TGTGCCAGCGGCCAGGGAGCGGGTAGCACTGAAGCTTTCTTT.

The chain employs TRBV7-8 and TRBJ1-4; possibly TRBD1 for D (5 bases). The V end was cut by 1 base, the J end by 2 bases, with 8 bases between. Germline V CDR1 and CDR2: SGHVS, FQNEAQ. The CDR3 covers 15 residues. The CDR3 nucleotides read TGTGCCAGCAGCTTAGGGGGGGAGACTAATGAAAAACTGTTTTTT. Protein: CASSLGGETNEKLFF.

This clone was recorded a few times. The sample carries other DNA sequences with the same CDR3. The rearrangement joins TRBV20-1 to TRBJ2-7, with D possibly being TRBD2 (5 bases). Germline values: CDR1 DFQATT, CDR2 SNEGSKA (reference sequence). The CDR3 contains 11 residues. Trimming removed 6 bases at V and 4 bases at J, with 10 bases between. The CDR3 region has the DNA TGCAGTGCACCATCGGGGTACGAGCAGTACTTC. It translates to CSAPSGYEQYF.

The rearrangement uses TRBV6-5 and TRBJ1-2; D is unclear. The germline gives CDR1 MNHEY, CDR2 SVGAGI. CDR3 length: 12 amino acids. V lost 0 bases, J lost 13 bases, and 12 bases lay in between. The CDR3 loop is CASSYSTDFPTF. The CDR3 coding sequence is TGTGCCAGCAGTTACTCGACGGACTTCCCCACCTTC.

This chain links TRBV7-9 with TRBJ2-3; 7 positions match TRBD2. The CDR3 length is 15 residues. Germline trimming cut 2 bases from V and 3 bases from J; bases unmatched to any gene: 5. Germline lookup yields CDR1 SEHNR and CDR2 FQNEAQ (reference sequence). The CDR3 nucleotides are TGTGCCAGCAGCTTATGGCGGGAGAAAACAGATACGCAGTATTTT. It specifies CASSLWREKTDTQYF.

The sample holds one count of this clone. CDR3 loop: CAISAVTGGTGELFF. CDR3 bases: TGTGCCATCAGTGCGGTGACAGGGGGCACCGGGGAGCTGTTTTTT. V and J are TRBV10-3 and TRBJ2-2, with 9 bases that match TRBD1. Looked up from germline, CDR1 is ENHRY and CDR2 is SYGVKD. The length of the CDR3 is 15 residues. V lost 4 bases, J lost 4 bases, and 4 bases stayed unmatched.

The CDR3 DNA reads as TGTGCCAGCAGCCCCGGGACTAGCGGGAGGGCCATCTCCGGGGAGCTGTTTTTT. Its translation: CASSPGTSGRAISGELFF. This chain links TRBV7-6 with TRBJ2-2, with 16 bases aligning to TRBD2. In germline, CDR1 is SGHVS, CDR2 FNYEAQ. The CDR3 is 18 residues long. After removal of 5 bases from V and 6 bases from J, the junction contained 9 bases not matched to a gene.

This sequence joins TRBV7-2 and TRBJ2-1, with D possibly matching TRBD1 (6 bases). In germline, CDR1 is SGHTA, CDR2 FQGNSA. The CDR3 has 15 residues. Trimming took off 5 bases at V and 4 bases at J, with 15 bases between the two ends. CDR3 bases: TGTGCCAGCAGCGTTTACCTACAGGGATACAATGAGCAGTTCTTC. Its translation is CASSVYLQGYNEQFF.

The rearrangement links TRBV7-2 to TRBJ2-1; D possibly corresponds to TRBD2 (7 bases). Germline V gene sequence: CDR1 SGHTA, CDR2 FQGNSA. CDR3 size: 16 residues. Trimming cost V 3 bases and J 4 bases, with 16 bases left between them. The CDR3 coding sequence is TGTGCCAGCAGCTTGCGGTGGGGGGGGCGGTACAATGAGCAGTTCTTC. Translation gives CASSLRWGGRYNEQFF.

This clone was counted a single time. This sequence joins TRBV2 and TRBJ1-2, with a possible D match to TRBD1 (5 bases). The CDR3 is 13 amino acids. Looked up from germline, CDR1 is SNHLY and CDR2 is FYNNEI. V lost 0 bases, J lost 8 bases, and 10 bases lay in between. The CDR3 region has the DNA TGTGCCAGCAGTGAAGCAGGGGTTACGGGCTACACCTTC. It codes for CASSEAGVTGYTF.

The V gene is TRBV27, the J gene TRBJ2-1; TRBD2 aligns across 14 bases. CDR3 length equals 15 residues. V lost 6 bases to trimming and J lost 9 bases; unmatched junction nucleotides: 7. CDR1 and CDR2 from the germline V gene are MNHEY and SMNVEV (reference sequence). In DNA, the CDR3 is TGTGCCAGCAGAAAAGGGACTAGCGGGAGAATTGAGCAGTTCTTC. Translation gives CASRKGTSGRIEQFF.

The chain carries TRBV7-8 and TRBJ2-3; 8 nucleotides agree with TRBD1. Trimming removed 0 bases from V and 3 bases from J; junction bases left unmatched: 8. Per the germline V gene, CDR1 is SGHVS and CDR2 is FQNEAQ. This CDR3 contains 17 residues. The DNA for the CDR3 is TGTGCCAGCAGCTTAGCGGTCAGGGGGCGAATGACAGATACGCAGTATTTT. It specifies CASSLAVRGRMTDTQYF.

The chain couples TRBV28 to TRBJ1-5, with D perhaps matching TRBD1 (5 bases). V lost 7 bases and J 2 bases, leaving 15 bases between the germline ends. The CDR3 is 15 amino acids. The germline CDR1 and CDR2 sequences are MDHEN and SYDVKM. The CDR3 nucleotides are TGTGCCAGCAAAAACAGCCCCAGGGGCAATCAGCCCCAGCATTTT. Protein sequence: CASKNSPRGNQPQHF.